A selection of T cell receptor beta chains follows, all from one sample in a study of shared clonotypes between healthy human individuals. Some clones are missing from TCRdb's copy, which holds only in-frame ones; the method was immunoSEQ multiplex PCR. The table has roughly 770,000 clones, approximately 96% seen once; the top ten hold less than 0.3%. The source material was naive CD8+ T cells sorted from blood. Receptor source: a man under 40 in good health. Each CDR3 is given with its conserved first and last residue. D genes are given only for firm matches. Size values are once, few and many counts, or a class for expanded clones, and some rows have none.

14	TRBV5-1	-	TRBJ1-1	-	CASSLAAGTVEAFF	TGCGCCAGCAGCTTGGCGGCAGGGACGGTTGAAGCTTTCTTT
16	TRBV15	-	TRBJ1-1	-	CATSRGLVRENTEAFF	TGTGCCACCAGCAGAGGATTAGTAAGGGAGAACACTGAAGCTTTCTTT
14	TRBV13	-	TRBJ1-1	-	CASSEAQGYTEAFF	TGTGCCAGCAGCGAAGCCCAGGGGTACACTGAAGCTTTCTTT
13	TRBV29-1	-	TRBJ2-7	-	CSVQTPGSYEQYF	TGCAGCGTACAAACCCCGGGATCCTACGAGCAGTACTTC
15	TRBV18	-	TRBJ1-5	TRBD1	CASSQEYRGDQPQHF	TGTGCCAGCTCACAGGAATACAGGGGCGATCAGCCCCAGCATTTT
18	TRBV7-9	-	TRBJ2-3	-	CASSLARDTIPRTDTQYF	TGTGCCAGCAGCTTAGCGCGGGACACCATCCCGCGCACAGATACGCAGTATTTT
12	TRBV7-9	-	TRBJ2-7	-	CASSFSSYEQYF	TGTGCCAGCAGCTTCAGCTCCTACGAGCAGTACTTC
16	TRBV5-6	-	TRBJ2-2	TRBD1	CASSLGTGANTGELFF	TGTGCCAGCAGCTTGGGGACAGGGGCAAACACCGGGGAGCTGTTTTTT
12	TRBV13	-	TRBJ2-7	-	CASSFEVYEQYF	TGTGCCAGCAGCTTTGAAGTCTACGAGCAGTACTTC
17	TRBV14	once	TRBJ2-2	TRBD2	CASSQVGLASNTGELFF	TGTGCCAGCAGCCAAGTCGGACTAGCGTCGAACACCGGGGAGCTGTTTTTT
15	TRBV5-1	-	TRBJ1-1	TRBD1	CASSLVETGLTEAFF	TGCGCCAGCAGCTTGGTAGAGACAGGGTTGACTGAAGCTTTCTTT
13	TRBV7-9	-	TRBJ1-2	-	CASSLAGQDGYTF	TGTGCCAGCAGCTTAGCGGGGCAGGATGGCTACACCTTC
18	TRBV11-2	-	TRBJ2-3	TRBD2	CASSLDRLAGVSTDTQYF	TGTGCCAGCAGCTTAGATCGGCTAGCGGGAGTAAGCACAGATACGCAGTATTTT
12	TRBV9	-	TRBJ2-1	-	CASSGVGNEQFF	TGTGCCAGCAGCGGGGTGGGAAATGAGCAGTTCTTC
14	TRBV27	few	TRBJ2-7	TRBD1	CASSHPGQGPEQYF	TGTGCCAGCAGTCACCCGGGACAGGGCCCCGAGCAGTACTTC
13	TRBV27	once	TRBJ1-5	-	CASSLRSNQPQHF	TGTGCCAGCAGTTTACGAAGCAATCAGCCCCAGCATTTT
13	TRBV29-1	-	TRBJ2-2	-	CSVDVGNTGELFF	TGCAGCGTTGATGTCGGAAACACCGGGGAGCTGTTTTTT
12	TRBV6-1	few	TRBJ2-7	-	CASSEIGYEQYF	TGTGCCAGCAGTGAAATCGGATACGAGCAGTACTTC
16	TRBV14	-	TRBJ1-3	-	CASSQDRRATGNTIYF	TGTGCCAGCAGCCAAGATCGGAGAGCGACTGGAAACACCATATATTTT
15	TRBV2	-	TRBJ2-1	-	CASSEDSSSYNEQFF	TGTGCCAGCAGTGAAGACTCAAGCTCCTACAATGAGCAGTTCTTC
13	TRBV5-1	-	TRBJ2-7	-	CASTGESSYEQYF	TGCGCCAGCACCGGGGAGAGCTCCTACGAGCAGTACTTC
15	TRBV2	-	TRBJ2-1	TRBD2	CASSERLADNNEQFF	TGTGCCAGCAGTGAGAGACTAGCGGATAACAATGAGCAGTTCTTC
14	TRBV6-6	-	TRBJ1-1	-	CASSYSASRDEAFF	TGTGCCAGCAGTTACTCCGCATCGAGAGATGAAGCTTTCTTT
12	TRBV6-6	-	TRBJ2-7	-	CASSYIGQPQYF	TGTGCCAGCAGCTACATAGGGCAGCCGCAGTACTTC
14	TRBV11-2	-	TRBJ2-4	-	CASSSQEAKNIQYF	TGTGCCAGCAGCTCCCAGGAGGCCAAAAACATTCAGTACTTC
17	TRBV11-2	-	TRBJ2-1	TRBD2	CASSPPSWGSGKGEQFF	TGTGCCAGCAGCCCACCCAGTTGGGGTAGCGGGAAGGGTGAGCAGTTCTTC
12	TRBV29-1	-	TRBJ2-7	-	CSVVGDIQHEYF	TGCAGCGTTGTCGGGGACATCCAACATGAGTACTTC
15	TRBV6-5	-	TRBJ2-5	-	CASSYVGGTAETQYF	TGTGCCAGCAGTTACGTCGGCGGGACAGCGGAGACCCAGTACTTC
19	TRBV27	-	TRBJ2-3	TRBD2	CASSARGLAGPSLTDTQYF	TGTGCCAGCAGTGCAAGAGGACTAGCGGGACCTTCACTCACAGATACGCAGTATTTT
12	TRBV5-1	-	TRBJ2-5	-	CASSWDQETQYF	TGCGCCAGCAGTTGGGATCAAGAGACCCAGTACTTC
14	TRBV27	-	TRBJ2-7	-	CASSLARDDYEQYF	TGTGCCAGCAGTTTAGCAAGGGACGACTACGAGCAGTACTTC
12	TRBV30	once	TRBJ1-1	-	CAWTGGGTEAFF	TGTGCCTGGACGGGGGGCGGCACTGAAGCTTTCTTT
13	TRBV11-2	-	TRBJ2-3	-	CASSGDLTDTQYF	TGTGCCAGCAGCGGGGACCTAACAGATACGCAGTATTTT
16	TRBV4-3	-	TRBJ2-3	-	CASSQVGRGTPDTQYF	TGCGCCAGCAGCCAAGTGGGACGGGGTACCCCAGATACGCAGTATTTT
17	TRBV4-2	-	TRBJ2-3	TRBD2	CASSQDPLTSGTDTQYF	TGTGCCAGCAGCCAAGATCCACTTACTAGCGGGACAGATACGCAGTATTTT
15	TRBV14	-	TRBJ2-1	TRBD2	CASSSSGRSYNEQFF	TGTGCCAGCAGCTCGAGCGGGAGATCCTACAATGAGCAGTTCTTC
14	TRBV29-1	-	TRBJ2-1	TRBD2	CSGERLAGAGEQFF	TGCAGCGGTGAGAGACTAGCGGGAGCCGGGGAGCAGTTCTTC
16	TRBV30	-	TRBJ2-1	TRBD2	CAWRRVAGIQSNEQFF	TGTGCCTGGAGGCGAGTAGCGGGGATTCAATCCAATGAGCAGTTCTTC
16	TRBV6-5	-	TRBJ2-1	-	CASSYGPVSLHNEQFF	TGTGCCAGCAGTTACGGTCCGGTGAGTCTCCACAATGAGCAGTTCTTC
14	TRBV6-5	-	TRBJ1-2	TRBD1	CASSYSGTDYGYTF	TGTGCCAGCAGTTACTCGGGGACAGACTATGGCTACACCTTC
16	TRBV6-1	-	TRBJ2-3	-	CASSGGHSFTTDTQYF	TGTGCCAGCAGTGGGGGACACTCCTTCACGACAGATACGCAGTATTTT
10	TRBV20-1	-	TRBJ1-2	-	CSAKENGYTF	TGCAGTGCCAAGGAAAATGGCTACACCTTC
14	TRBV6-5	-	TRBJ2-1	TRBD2	CASRLAGSYNEQFF	TGTGCCAGCAGGTTAGCGGGATCCTACAATGAGCAGTTCTTC
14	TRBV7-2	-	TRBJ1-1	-	CASIMVGADTEAFF	TGTGCCAGCATCATGGTAGGGGCAGACACTGAAGCTTTCTTT
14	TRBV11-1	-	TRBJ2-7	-	CASSPTRGLSEQYF	TGTGCCAGCAGCCCCACTAGGGGGTTGTCCGAGCAGTACTTC
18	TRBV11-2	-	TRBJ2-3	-	CASSLGADDREDTDTQYF	TGTGCCAGCAGCTTGGGGGCCGATGACAGGGAGGACACAGATACGCAGTATTTT
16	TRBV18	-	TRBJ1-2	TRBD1	CASSATQGAQFYGYTF	TGTGCCAGCTCAGCCACCCAGGGGGCGCAGTTCTATGGCTACACCTTC
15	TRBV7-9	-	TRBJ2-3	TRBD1	CASSSPGQGADTQYF	TGTGCCAGCAGTTCACCGGGACAGGGGGCAGATACGCAGTATTTT
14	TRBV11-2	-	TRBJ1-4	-	CASSSGPTNEKLFF	TGTGCCAGCAGCTCAGGGCCAACTAATGAAAAACTGTTTTTT
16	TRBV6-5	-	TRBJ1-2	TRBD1	CASSYSGTGGAGGYTF	TGTGCCAGCAGTTACTCGGGGACAGGGGGAGCGGGGGGCTACACCTTC
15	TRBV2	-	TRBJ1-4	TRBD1	CASSEGQGVDEKLFF	TGTGCCAGCAGTGAGGGACAGGGGGTAGATGAAAAACTGTTTTTT
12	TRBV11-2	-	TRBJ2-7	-	CASSFRAGEQYF	TGTGCCAGCAGCTTTCGCGCAGGCGAGCAGTACTTC
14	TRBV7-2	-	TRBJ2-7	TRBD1	CASSLGTGVSEQYF	TGTGCCAGCAGCTTGGGGACAGGGGTGAGCGAGCAGTACTTC
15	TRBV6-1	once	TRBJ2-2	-	CASSEGAGRFEELFF	TGTGCCAGCAGTGAAGGGGCGGGAAGGTTCGAGGAGCTGTTTTTT
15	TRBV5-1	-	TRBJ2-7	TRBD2	CASSVTSGGNYEQYF	TGCGCCAGCAGCGTAACTAGCGGAGGAAACTACGAGCAGTACTTC
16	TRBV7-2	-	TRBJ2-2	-	CASSLGPRLVTGELFF	TGTGCCAGCAGCTTGGGCCCCCGTCTAGTAACCGGGGAGCTGTTTTTT
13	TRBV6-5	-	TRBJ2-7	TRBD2	CAVCGGSSYEQYF	TGTGCCGTCTGCGGGGGGAGCTCCTACGAGCAGTACTTC